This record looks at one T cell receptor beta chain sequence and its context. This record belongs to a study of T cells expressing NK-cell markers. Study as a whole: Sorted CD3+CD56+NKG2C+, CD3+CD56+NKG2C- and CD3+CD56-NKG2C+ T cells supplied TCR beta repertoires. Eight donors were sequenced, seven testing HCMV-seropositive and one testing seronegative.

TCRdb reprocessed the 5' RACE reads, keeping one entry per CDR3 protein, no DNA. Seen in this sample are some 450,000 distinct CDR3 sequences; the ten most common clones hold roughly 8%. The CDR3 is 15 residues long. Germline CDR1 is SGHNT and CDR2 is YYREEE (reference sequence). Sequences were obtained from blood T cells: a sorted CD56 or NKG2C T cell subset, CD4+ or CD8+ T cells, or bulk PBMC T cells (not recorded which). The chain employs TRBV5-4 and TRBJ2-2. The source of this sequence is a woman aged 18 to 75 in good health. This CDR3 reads CASTERTGITGELFF.